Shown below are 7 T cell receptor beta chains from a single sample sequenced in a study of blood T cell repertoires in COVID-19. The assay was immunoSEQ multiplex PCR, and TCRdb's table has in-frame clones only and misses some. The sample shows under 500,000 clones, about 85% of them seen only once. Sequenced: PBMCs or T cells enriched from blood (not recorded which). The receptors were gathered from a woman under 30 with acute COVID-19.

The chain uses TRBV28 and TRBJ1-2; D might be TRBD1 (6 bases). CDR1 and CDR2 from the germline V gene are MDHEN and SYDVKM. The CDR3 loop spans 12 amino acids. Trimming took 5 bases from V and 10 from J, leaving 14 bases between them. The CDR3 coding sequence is TGTGCCAGCAGTCCCCGACAGGTTCCCTACACCTTC. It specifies CASSPRQVPYTF.

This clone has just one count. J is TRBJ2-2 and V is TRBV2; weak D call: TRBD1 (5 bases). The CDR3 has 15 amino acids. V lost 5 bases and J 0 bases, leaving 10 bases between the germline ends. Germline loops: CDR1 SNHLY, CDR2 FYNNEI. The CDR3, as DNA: TGTGCCAGCAGTCCAGGGATCGCGAACACCGGGGAGCTGTTTTTT. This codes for CASSPGIANTGELFF.

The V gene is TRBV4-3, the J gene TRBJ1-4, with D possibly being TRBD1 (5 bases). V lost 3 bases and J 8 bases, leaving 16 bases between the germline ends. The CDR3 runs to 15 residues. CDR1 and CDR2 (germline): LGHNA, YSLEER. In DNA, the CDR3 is TGCGCCAGCAGCCAGGCGTGGCAGGGAGGGGAAAAACTGTTTTTT. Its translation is CASSQAWQGGEKLFF.

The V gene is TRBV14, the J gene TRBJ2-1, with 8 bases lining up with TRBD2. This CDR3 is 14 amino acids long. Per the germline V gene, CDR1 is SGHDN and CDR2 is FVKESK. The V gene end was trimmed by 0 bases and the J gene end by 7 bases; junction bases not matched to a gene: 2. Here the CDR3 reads CASSQEPSGNEQFF. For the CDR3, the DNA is TGTGCCAGCAGCCAAGAACCTAGCGGGAATGAGCAGTTCTTC.

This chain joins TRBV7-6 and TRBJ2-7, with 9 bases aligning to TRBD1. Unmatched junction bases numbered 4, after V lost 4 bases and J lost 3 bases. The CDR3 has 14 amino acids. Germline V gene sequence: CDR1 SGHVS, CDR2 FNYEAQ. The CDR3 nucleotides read TGTGCCAGCAGCTCCAGACAGGGGGACTACGAGCAGTACTTC. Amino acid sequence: CASSSRQGDYEQYF. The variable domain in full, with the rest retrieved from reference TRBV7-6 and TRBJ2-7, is GAGVSQSPRYKVTKRGQDVALRCDPISGHVSLYWYRQALGQGPEFLTYFNYEAQQDKSGLPNDRFSAERPEGSISTLTIQRTEQRDSAMYRCASSSRQGDYEQYFGPGTRLTVT.

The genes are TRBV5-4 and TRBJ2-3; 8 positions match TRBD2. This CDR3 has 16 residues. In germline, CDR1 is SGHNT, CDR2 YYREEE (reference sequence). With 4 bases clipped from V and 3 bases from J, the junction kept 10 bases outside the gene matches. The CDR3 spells CASSDPVAGQTDTQYF. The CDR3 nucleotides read TGTGCCAGCAGCGACCCTGTAGCGGGACAAACAGATACGCAGTATTTT.

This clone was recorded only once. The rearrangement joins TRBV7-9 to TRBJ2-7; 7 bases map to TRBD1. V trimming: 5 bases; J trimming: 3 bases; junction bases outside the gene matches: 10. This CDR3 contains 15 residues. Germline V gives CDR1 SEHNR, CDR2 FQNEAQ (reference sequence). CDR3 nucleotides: TGTGCCAGCAGCGACCGTGTTAGGACAGGCTACGAGCAGTACTTC. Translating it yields CASSDRVRTGYEQYF.